The count of the clone carrying this TCR beta chain is one. This record comes from a study of blood T cell repertoires in COVID-19. About the research overall: PBMCs, B-cell-depleted T cells, or T cells were the source of the cDNA or gDNA that made up the material.

Recruits, aged about 18 to 100 years, lived in about two dozen US areas. Per the original methods: Reference gene primers were amplified, and this amplification served to estimate nucleated cell counts. Profiled with immunoSEQ multiplex PCR; TCRdb holds only in-frame clones, not every one. The D gene and trimming were derived from the DNA, and the V and J assignments and clone size from that table. The repertoire holds about 200,000 clones, with roughly 83% as singletons. J was trimmed by 5 bases and V by 3 bases; bases with no gene match: 0. The CDR3 is 13 residues long. Germline CDR1 and CDR2: MNHEY and SMNVEV (reference sequence).

This clonotype was obtained from a man aged 35-49 years with acute COVID-19. V is TRBV27 and J is TRBJ1-5; 8 bases agree with TRBD1. Material for sequencing was PBMCs or T cells enriched from blood (not recorded which). The CDR3 loop is CASSLTGDQPQHF. The CDR3 nucleotides are TGTGCCAGCAGTTTGACAGGGGATCAGCCCCAGCATTTT.